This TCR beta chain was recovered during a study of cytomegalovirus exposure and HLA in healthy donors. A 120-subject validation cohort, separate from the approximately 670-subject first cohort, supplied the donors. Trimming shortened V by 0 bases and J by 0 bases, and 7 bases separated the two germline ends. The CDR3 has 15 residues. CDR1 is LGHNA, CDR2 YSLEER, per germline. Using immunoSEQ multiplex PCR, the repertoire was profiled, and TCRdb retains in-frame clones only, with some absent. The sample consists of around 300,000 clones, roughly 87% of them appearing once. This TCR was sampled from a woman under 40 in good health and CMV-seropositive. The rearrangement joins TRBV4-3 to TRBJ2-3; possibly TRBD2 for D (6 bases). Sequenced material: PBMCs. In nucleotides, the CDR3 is TGCGCCAGCAGCCAAGACGCGGGGAGCACAGATACGCAGTATTTT. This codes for CASSQDAGSTDTQYF.